The rows below give T cell receptor beta chains drawn from one sample of a study of blood T cell repertoires in COVID-19. Produced via immunoSEQ multiplex PCR; TCRdb's table is partial and in-frame only. The sample yields around 360,000 clones, roughly 86% seen once. Sequencing was done on a sample of PBMCs or T cells enriched from blood (not recorded which). The receptors originated from a man aged 40-50 years in a cohort exposed to, infected with or recovered from COVID-19 (not recorded which). Both conserved end residues are part of each CDR3. A D gene is named only where the DNA matches it firmly. Clone sizes are given selectively: once, few, many, or a class where the clone is expanded.

j_gene: TRBJ2-7
abundance: -
d_gene: TRBD1
v_gene: TRBV4-1
CDR3aa: CASSQGRGQTYEQYF
CDR3nt: TGCGCCAGCAGCCAAGGACGGGGACAGACATACGAGCAGTACTTC

j_gene: TRBJ1-1
abundance: -
d_gene: TRBD1
v_gene: TRBV2
CDR3aa: CASRDRENTEAFF
CDR3nt: TGTGCCAGCAGAGACAGGGAGAACACTGAAGCTTTCTTT

j_gene: TRBJ2-6
abundance: -
d_gene: -
v_gene: TRBV14
CDR3aa: CASSQDFLPTSSGANVLTF
CDR3nt: TGTGCCAGCAGCCAAGATTTCCTACCTACGAGCTCTGGGGCCAACGTCCTGACTTTC

j_gene: TRBJ2-7
abundance: many
d_gene: -
v_gene: TRBV6-2/TRBV6-3
CDR3aa: CASSYESGSYEQYF
CDR3nt: TGTGCCAGCAGTTACGAATCGGGGTCCTACGAGCAGTACTTC

j_gene: TRBJ1-1
abundance: -
d_gene: -
v_gene: TRBV19
CDR3aa: CASSISGNTEAFF
CDR3nt: TGTGCCAGTAGTATATCCGGGAACACTGAAGCTTTCTTT

j_gene: TRBJ1-1
abundance: once
d_gene: -
v_gene: TRBV6-5
CDR3aa: CASSSPADTEAFF
CDR3nt: TGTGCCAGCAGTTCCCCCGCGGACACTGAAGCTTTCTTT

j_gene: TRBJ1-5
abundance: -
d_gene: -
v_gene: TRBV2
CDR3aa: CASSEGHQPQHF
CDR3nt: TGTGCCAGCAGTGAAGGGCATCAGCCCCAGCATTTT

j_gene: TRBJ2-1
abundance: -
d_gene: TRBD2
v_gene: TRBV25-1
CDR3aa: CASSLRGMAEQFF
CDR3nt: TGTGCCAGCAGCCTGCGGGGGATGGCGGAGCAGTTCTTC

j_gene: TRBJ2-3
abundance: -
d_gene: TRBD2
v_gene: TRBV7-3
CDR3aa: CASSPFRAGGTDTQYF
CDR3nt: TGTGCCAGCAGCCCGTTTAGGGCGGGAGGCACAGATACGCAGTATTTT

j_gene: TRBJ1-3
abundance: -
d_gene: -
v_gene: TRBV19
CDR3aa: CASSMWATSGNTIYF
CDR3nt: TGTGCCAGTAGTATGTGGGCAACCTCTGGAAACACCATATATTTT

j_gene: TRBJ2-1
abundance: -
d_gene: -
v_gene: TRBV6-5
CDR3aa: CASRAEWNEQFF
CDR3nt: TGTGCCAGCAGAGCGGAGTGGAATGAGCAGTTCTTC

j_gene: TRBJ2-1
abundance: once
d_gene: TRBD2
v_gene: TRBV30
CDR3aa: CAWSSLAGDEQFF
CDR3nt: TGTGCCTGGAGCAGTCTAGCGGGAGATGAGCAGTTCTTC

j_gene: TRBJ1-2
abundance: -
d_gene: TRBD1
v_gene: TRBV30
CDR3aa: CAWGDRGVYGYTF
CDR3nt: TGTGCCTGGGGGGACAGGGGCGTCTATGGCTACACCTTC

j_gene: TRBJ2-7
abundance: -
d_gene: -
v_gene: TRBV28
CDR3aa: CASSLPDRPFHF
CDR3nt: TGTGCCAGCAGTTTACCGGACAGACCGTTTCACTTC

j_gene: TRBJ1-1
abundance: -
d_gene: -
v_gene: TRBV27
CDR3aa: CASSPTTGRREGTEAFF
CDR3nt: TGTGCCAGCAGTCCGACTACAGGGAGAAGGGAGGGCACTGAAGCTTTCTTT

j_gene: TRBJ2-6
abundance: -
d_gene: -
v_gene: TRBV6-1
CDR3aa: CASSEFGTPFSGANVLTF
CDR3nt: TGTGCCAGCAGTGAGTTCGGGACACCTTTCTCTGGGGCCAACGTCCTGACTTTC

j_gene: TRBJ2-2
abundance: -
d_gene: TRBD1
v_gene: TRBV5-1
CDR3aa: CASSSNGQGNTGELFF
CDR3nt: TGCGCCAGCAGCTCCAACGGACAGGGGAACACCGGGGAGCTGTTTTTT

j_gene: TRBJ1-1
abundance: -
d_gene: -
v_gene: TRBV6-5
CDR3aa: CASSPRERANTEAFF
CDR3nt: TGTGCCAGCAGTCCCCGGGAGAGGGCGAACACTGAAGCTTTCTTT

j_gene: TRBJ2-2
abundance: -
d_gene: -
v_gene: TRBV5-1
CDR3aa: CASRRTPVLNTGELFF
CDR3nt: TGCGCCAGCAGACGGACACCCGTTCTCAACACCGGGGAGCTGTTTTTT

j_gene: TRBJ2-7
abundance: -
d_gene: -
v_gene: TRBV4-1
CDR3aa: CASSQGKVGEPGEQYF
CDR3nt: TGCGCCAGCAGCCAAGGAAAGGTAGGGGAACCCGGCGAGCAGTACTTC

j_gene: TRBJ2-1
abundance: -
d_gene: TRBD2
v_gene: TRBV4-1
CDR3aa: CASSPRTSGRAKGEQFF
CDR3nt: TGCGCCAGCAGCCCGCGGACTAGCGGGAGGGCGAAGGGTGAGCAGTTCTTC

j_gene: TRBJ2-1
abundance: -
d_gene: -
v_gene: TRBV6-5
CDR3aa: CASRPGVNEQFF
CDR3nt: TGTGCCAGCAGGCCGGGGGTGAATGAGCAGTTCTTC

j_gene: TRBJ1-1
abundance: -
d_gene: -
v_gene: TRBV15
CDR3aa: CAIGTPNTEAFF
CDR3nt: TGTGCCATCGGGACACCGAACACTGAAGCTTTCTTT

j_gene: TRBJ2-1
abundance: few
d_gene: TRBD2
v_gene: TRBV6-4
CDR3aa: CASSDSFSSGGYNEQFF
CDR3nt: TGTGCCAGCAGTGACTCGTTTTCTAGCGGGGGCTACAATGAGCAGTTCTTC

j_gene: TRBJ2-1
abundance: -
d_gene: TRBD1
v_gene: TRBV7-3
CDR3aa: CASSFDRGSYNEQFF
CDR3nt: TGTGCCAGCAGCTTCGACAGGGGCTCCTACAATGAGCAGTTCTTC

j_gene: TRBJ1-1
abundance: -
d_gene: -
v_gene: TRBV9
CDR3aa: CASSVGSGGFEGLNTEAFF
CDR3nt: TGTGCCAGCAGCGTAGGTTCGGGGGGGTTTGAGGGGCTAAACACTGAAGCTTTCTTT

j_gene: TRBJ2-7
abundance: -
d_gene: TRBD2
v_gene: TRBV4-2
CDR3aa: CASSQPSGLTTYEQYF
CDR3nt: TGTGCCAGCAGCCAACCGTCGGGACTAACCACCTACGAGCAGTACTTC

j_gene: TRBJ2-1
abundance: -
d_gene: TRBD1
v_gene: TRBV5-4
CDR3aa: CASSRDRGQLNEQFF
CDR3nt: TGTGCCAGCAGCCGGGACAGGGGGCAGTTAAATGAGCAGTTCTTC

j_gene: TRBJ1-1
abundance: -
d_gene: -
v_gene: TRBV7-3
CDR3aa: CASSPHSGNTEAFF
CDR3nt: TGTGCCAGCAGCCCCCACTCCGGGAACACTGAAGCTTTCTTT